This section outlines one T cell receptor beta chain sequence together with its context. Original data processing: By means of reference gene primer amplification, nucleated cell counts were estimated. Data came from immunoSEQ multiplex PCR; TCRdb stores just in-frame clones and leaves some out. V and J calls and clone size are given by that table; D and trimming were obtained from the DNA. The sample carries around 130,000 clones, around 90% recorded once. This sample stems from a study of blood T cell repertoires in COVID-19. In the study overall: Sample material is recorded as cDNA or gDNA derived from T cells, B-cell-depleted T cells, or PBMCs.

Germline assignment: CDR1 SGHNT and CDR2 YYREEE (reference sequence). The CDR3 extends over 16 amino acids. Trimming removed 1 base from V and 2 bases from J, with 14 bases in between. Sequenced material: peripheral blood. V usage is TRBV5-4 and J usage is TRBJ2-3; a possible D gene is TRBD2 (6 bases). This clonotype was sampled from a human donor in a cohort sampled during active COVID-19. The CDR3 coding sequence is TGTGCCAGCAGCTTGCCGGGAGCCAGCTTCACAGATACGCAGTATTTT. Its protein is CASSLPGASFTDTQYF.